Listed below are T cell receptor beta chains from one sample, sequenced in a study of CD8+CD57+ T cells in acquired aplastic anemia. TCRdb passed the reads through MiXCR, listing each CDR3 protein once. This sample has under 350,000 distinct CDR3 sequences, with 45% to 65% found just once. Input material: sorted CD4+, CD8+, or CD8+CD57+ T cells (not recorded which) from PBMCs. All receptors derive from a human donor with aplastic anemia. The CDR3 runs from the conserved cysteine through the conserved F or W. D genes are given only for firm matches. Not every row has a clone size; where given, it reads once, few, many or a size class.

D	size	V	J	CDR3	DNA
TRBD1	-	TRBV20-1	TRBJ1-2	CSARGQGIGNYGYTF	TGCAGTGCTAGAGGACAGGGGATCGGGAACTATGGCTACACCTTC
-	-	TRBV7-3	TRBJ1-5	CASSLGGARGEQHF	TGTGCCAGCAGCCTAGGGGGGGCGAGAGGGGAGCAGCATTTT
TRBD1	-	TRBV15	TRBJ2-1	CATSLGTGEWNEQFF	TGTGCCACCAGCCTCGGGACAGGGGAGTGGAATGAGCAGTTCTTC
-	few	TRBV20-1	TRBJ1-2	CSAVTNYGYTF	TGCAGTGCCGTGACTAACTATGGCTACACCTTC
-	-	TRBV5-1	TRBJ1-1	CASSSGDTLNTEAFF	TGCGCCAGCAGCAGCGGGGACACACTGAACACTGAAGCTTTCTTT
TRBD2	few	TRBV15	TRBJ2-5	CATSRDRGLAGLETQYF	TGTGCCACCAGCAGAGACCGGGGACTAGCGGGTCTTGAGACCCAGTACTTC
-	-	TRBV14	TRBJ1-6	CASSQQGPKGSPLHF	TGTGCCAGCAGCCAACAAGGACCTAAAGGATCACCCCTCCACTTT
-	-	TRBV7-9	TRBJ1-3	CASSSSAGGNTIYF	TGTGCCAGCAGCTCCTCAGCCGGGGGAAACACCATATATTTT
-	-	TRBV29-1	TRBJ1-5	CSVEGDSNQPQHF	TGCAGCGTTGAGGGGGATAGCAATCAGCCCCAGCATTTT
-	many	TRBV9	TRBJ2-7	CASSVAATSYEQYF	TGTGCCAGCAGCGTAGCAGCGACCTCCTACGAGCAGTACTTC
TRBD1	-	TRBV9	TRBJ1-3	CASGDRGDTIYF	TGTGCCAGCGGGGACAGGGGTGACACCATATATTTT
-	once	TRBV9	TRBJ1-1	CASSPIPNTEAFF	TGTGCCAGCAGCCCCATCCCGAACACTGAAGCTTTCTTT
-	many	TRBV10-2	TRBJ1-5	CASRGAGSNQPQHF	TGCGCCAGCAGGGGGGCAGGCAGCAATCAGCCCCAGCATTTT
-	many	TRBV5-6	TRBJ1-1	CASREGGGTAEAFF	TGTGCCAGCAGAGAGGGAGGGGGAACGGCTGAAGCTTTCTTT
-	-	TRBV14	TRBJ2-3	CASSQALKFTDTQYF	TGTGCCAGCAGCCAAGCATTAAAGTTCACAGATACGCAGTATTTT
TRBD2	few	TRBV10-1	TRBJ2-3	CASRPGLAGNPTDTQYF	TGCGCCAGCAGGCCCGGACTAGCGGGAAACCCCACAGATACGCAGTATTTT
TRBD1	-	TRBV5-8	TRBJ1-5	CASSLGQAYQPQHF	TGTGCCAGCAGCCTCGGACAGGCGTATCAGCCCCAGCATTTT
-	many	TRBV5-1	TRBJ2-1	CASSLDVSGRYNEQFF	TGCGCCAGCAGCTTGGACGTCAGCGGGCGATACAATGAGCAGTTCTTC
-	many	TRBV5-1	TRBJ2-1	CASSRGSSELGSYNEQFF	TGCGCCAGCAGCCGCGGATCTAGCGAACTAGGCTCCTACAATGAGCAGTTCTTC
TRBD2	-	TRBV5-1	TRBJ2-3	CASSLLAGDPTDTQYF	TGCGCCAGCAGCTTATTAGCGGGGGACCCCACAGATACGCAGTATTTT
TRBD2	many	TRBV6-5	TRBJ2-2	CASSYSGLASGELFF	TGTGCCAGCAGTTACTCAGGACTAGCGAGCGGGGAGCTGTTTTTT
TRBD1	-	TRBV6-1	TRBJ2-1	CASSTGQGRHEQFF	TGTGCCAGCAGTACGGGACAGGGCCGCCATGAGCAGTTCTTC
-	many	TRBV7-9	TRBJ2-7	CASSPSYEQYF	TGTGCCAGCAGTCCCTCCTACGAGCAGTACTTC
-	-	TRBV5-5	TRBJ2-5	CASSPFLRETQYF	TGTGCCAGCAGCCCCTTCTTAAGGGAGACCCAGTACTTC
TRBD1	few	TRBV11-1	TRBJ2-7	CASSLGTGGEQYF	TGTGCCAGCAGTTTAGGGACAGGGGGCGAGCAGTACTTC
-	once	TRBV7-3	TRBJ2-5	CASNYVGVGETQYF	TGTGCCAGCAACTATGTGGGAGTAGGAGAGACCCAGTACTTC
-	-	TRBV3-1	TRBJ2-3	CASNPRGTDTQYF	TGTGCCAGCAACCCCCGCGGGACAGATACGCAGTATTTT
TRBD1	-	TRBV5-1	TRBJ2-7	CASSHGQGNTEQYF	TGCGCCAGCAGCCACGGACAGGGGAACACTGAGCAGTACTTC